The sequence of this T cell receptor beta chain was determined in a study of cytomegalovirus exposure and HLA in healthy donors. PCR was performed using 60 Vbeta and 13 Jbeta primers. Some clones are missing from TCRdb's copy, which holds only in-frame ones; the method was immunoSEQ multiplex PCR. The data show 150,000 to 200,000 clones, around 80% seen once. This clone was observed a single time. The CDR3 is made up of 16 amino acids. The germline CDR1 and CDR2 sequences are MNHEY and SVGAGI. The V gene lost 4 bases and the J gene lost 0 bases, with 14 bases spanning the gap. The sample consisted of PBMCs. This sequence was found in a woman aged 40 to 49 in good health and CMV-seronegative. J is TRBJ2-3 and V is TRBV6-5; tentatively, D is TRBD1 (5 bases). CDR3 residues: CASSSQGSSSTDTQYF. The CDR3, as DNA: TGTGCCAGCAGTTCTCAGGGTTCCTCTAGCACAGATACGCAGTATTTT.